The entry below gives a single T cell receptor beta chain sequence along with its context. The CDR3 is 14 amino acids. Germline loops: CDR1 MNHEY, CDR2 SMNVEV (reference sequence). V lost 5 bases and J 7 bases, leaving 14 bases between the germline ends. The data stem from a study of cytomegalovirus exposure and HLA in healthy donors. As for the donors, each was a healthy bone marrow donor. The PCR had 60 Vbeta and 13 Jbeta primers. This table comes from immunoSEQ multiplex PCR, and its TCRdb copy is limited to in-frame clones, with some not included. Of approximately 100,000 clones in the sample, 76% were seen once.

The sequence was obtained from a woman between 45 and 60 years old in good health and CMV-seropositive. The specimen sequenced was PBMCs. The genes are TRBV27 and TRBJ1-4, with D perhaps TRBD1 (5 bases). This CDR3 is CASSDPGKGEKLFF. In nucleotides, the CDR3 is TGTGCCAGCAGTGACCCAGGGAAGGGTGAAAAACTGTTTTTT.